This TCR beta chain was found in a study of T cells in Graves' hyperthyroidism and ophthalmopathy. Amplification of TCR beta CDR3 regions was performed using RNA transcripts as template. The HTBI primer set was used in a first-round RT-PCR of the TCR CDR3. MiXCR, applied by TCRdb to the multiplex PCR reads, yields one record per CDR3 protein. This table has some 340,000 distinct CDR3 sequences, about an eighth appearing once. Study conclusions and caveats: Ophthalmopathy was identified by the model a median roughly 6.5 months ahead of onset.

Many counts were recorded for this clonotype. The antigen is undetermined. In germline, CDR1 is MNHEY, CDR2 SVGEGT. The CDR3 covers 14 residues. Trimming took 2 bases from V and 6 from J, leaving 14 bases between them. This sequence originates from a woman aged 40 to 50 with Graves' ophthalmopathy. Material: blood. The rearrangement joins TRBV6-2 or TRBV6-3 to TRBJ2-7; possibly TRBD1 or TRBD2 for D (6 bases each). CDR3 DNA: TGTGCCAGCAGTTACAAGGGGGGAGTCGGCGAGCAGTACTTC. Translating gives CASSYKGGVGEQYF.